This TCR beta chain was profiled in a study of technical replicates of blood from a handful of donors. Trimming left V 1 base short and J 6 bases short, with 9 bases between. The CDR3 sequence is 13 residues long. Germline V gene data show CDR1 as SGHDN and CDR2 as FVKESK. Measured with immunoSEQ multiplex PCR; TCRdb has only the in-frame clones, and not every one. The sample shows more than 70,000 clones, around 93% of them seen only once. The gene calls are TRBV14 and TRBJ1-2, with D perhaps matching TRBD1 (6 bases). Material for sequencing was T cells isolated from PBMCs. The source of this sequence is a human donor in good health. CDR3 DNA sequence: TGTGCCAGCAGCCAAGGCAGGGGAGATGGCTACACCTTC. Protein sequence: CASSQGRGDGYTF.